This T cell receptor beta chain appears in the sequencing data of a study of patients and donors after allogeneic stem cell transplantation. TCRdb itself ran the RT-PCR reads through MiXCR, one entry per CDR3 protein. The sample yields roughly 230,000 distinct CDR3 sequences, 11% to 15% seen once. Germline trimming cut 0 bases from V and 7 bases from J; bases unmatched to any gene: 6. The V gene's germline CDR1 is LGHNA and CDR2 YNFKEQ. The CDR3 is made up of 15 amino acids. This clonotype was recorded many times. This TCR was recovered from a human donor who was either an allogeneic HSCT recipient or a stem cell or donor lymphocyte infusion donor (not recorded which). It is not recorded whose cells these are; they may come from a transplant donor. V usage is TRBV4-2 and J usage is TRBJ1-5, with TRBD1 matching over 7 bases. Sequencing was performed on blood, either unsorted or a sorted T cell fraction (not recorded which). Here the CDR3 reads CASSQDQGGTQPQHF. CDR3 DNA sequence: TGTGCCAGCAGCCAAGATCAGGGGGGCACGCAGCCCCAGCATTTT.